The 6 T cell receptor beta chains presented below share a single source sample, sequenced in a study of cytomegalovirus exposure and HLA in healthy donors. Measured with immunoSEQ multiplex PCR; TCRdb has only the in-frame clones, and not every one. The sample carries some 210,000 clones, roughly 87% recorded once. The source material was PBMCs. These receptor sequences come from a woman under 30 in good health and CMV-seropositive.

CDR3 DNA sequence: TGCGCCAGCAGCTTGGTTGCTCGAGGGAACTACGAGCAGTACTTC. This codes for CASSLVARGNYEQYF. The genes are TRBV5-1 and TRBJ2-7, with D possibly being TRBD2 (5 bases). CDR3 length: 15 residues. Germline V CDR1 and CDR2: SGHRS, YFSETQ. Deletions cut 0 bases from V and 3 bases from J, with 13 bases between.

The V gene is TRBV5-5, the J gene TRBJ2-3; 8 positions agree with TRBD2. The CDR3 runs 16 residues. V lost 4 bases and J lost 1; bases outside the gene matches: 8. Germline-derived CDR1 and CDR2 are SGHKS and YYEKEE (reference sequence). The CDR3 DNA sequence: TGTGCCAGCAGCAGTGACTTAGCGGGACGCACAGATACGCAGTATTTT. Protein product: CASSSDLAGRTDTQYF. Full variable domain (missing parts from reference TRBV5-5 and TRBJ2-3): DAGVTQSPTHLIKTRGQQVTLRCSPISGHKSVSWYQQVLGQGPQFIFQYYEKEERGRGNFPDRFSARQFPNYSSELNVNALLLGDSALYLCASSSDLAGRTDTQYFGPGTRLTVL.

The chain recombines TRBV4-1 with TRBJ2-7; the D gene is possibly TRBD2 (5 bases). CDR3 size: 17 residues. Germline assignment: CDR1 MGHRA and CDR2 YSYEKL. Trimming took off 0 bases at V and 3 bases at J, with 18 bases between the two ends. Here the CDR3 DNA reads TGCGCCAGCAGCCAAGAGGAGAAGGACTCCGTTTTCTACGAGCAGTACTTC. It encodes CASSQEEKDSVFYEQYF.

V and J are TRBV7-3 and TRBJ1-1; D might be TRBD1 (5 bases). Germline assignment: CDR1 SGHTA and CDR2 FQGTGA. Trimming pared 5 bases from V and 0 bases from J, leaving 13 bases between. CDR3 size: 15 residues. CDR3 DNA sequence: TGTGCCAGCAGCGCAATGGGGGGTATGAACACTGAAGCTTTCTTT. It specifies CASSAMGGMNTEAFF.

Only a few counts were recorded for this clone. DNA for the CDR3: TGTGCCAGAACGGACTCCGGAAGTTTCTTT. Residues: CARTDSGSFF. The chain combines TRBV6-9 with TRBJ1-1; D is ambiguous. From germline, CDR1 is MNHGY and CDR2 SVAAGI. Trimming pared 9 bases from V and 13 bases from J, leaving 15 bases between. The length of the CDR3 is 10 residues.

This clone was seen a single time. The CDR3 loop reads CASSQVETGDLYF. In DNA form, the CDR3 reads TGCGCCAGCAGCCAAGTGGAAACGGGAGATCTGTACTTC. This chain joins TRBV4-1 and TRBJ2-7, with D perhaps TRBD2 (6 bases). Germline V lookup: CDR1 MGHRA, CDR2 YSYEKL. This CDR3 has 13 residues. V gave up 1 base and J gave up 12 bases, with 16 bases separating them.